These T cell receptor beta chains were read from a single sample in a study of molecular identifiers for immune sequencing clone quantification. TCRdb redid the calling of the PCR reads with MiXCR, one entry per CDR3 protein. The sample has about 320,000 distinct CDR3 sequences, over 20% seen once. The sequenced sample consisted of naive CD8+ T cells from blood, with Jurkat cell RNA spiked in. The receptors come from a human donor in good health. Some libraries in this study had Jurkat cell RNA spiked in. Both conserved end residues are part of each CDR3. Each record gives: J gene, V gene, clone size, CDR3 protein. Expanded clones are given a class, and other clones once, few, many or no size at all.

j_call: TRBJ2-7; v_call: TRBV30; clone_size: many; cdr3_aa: CAWTAGIGDYEQYF
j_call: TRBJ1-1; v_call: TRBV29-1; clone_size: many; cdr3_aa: CSVLMNTEAFF
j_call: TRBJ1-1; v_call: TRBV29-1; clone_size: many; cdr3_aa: CSVDMGSLNTEAFF
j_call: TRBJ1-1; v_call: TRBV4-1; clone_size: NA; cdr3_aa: CASRGGRGNAEAFF
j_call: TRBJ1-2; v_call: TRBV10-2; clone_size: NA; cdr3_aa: CAIQYITGANYGYTF
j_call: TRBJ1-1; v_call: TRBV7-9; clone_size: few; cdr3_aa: CASTPPPGKEVTEAFF
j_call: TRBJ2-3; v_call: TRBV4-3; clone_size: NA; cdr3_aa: CASSQDLQGILSDTQYF
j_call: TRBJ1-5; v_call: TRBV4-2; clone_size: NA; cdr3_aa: CASSQEGTGQGNQPQHF
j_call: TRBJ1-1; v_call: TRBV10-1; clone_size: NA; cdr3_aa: CASSESRGNTEAFF
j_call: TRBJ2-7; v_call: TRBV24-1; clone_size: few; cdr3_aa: CATSDLQVRIQIYYEQYF
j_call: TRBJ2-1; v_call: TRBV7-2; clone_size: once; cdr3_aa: CASSPQSVGSHNEQFF
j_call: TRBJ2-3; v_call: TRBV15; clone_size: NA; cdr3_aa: CATSREQGKTADTQYF
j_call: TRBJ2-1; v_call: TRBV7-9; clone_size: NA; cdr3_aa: CASSQTSGVHNEQFF
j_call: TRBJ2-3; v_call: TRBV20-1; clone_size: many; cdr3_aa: CSAPGRDLRTDTQYF
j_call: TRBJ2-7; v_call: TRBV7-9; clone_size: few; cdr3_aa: CASSYEGPQYF
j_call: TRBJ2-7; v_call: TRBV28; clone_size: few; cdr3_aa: CASSPPQYRDSLGDEQYF
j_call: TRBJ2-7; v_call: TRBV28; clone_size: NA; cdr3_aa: CASTPSIAGREQYF
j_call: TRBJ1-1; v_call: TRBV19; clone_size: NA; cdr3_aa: CASRSRGQINTEAFF
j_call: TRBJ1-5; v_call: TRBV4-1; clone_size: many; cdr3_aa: CASSQDANQPQHF
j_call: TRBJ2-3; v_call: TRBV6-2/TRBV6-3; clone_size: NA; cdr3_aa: CASSYLSGGSDTQYF
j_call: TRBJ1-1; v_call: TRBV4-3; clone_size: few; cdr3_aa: CASSQEDRANTEAFF
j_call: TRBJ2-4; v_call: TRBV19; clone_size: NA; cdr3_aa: CASSIGGKPGNIQYF
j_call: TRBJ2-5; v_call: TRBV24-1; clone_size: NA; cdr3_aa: CATSDLPGETQYF
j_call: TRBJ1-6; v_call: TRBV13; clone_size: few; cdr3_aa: CASSLGRSGVYNSPLHF
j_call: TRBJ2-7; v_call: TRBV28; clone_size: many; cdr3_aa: CASTTMTDSYEQYF
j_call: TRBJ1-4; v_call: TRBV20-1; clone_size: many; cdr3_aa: CSAPPRWQHSQTNEKLFF